This TCR beta chain originates from a study of regulatory T cells in long-lasting Graves disease. The CDR3 spans 14 residues. The germline CDR1 and CDR2 sequences are MNHEY and SMNVEV (reference sequence). Trimming removed 4 bases at V and 3 bases at J, with 13 bases between. Described time point: newly diagnosed GD, antithyroid drugs for less than 3 months. PBMC-extracted RNA yielded the TCR library. This clonotype came up many times. Through Arm-PCR of CDR3 regions and iRepertoire HTBI primers, TCR beta libraries were built. TCRdb re-called the multiplex PCR reads with MiXCR, one entry per CDR3 protein. The table includes 400,000 to 450,000 distinct CDR3 sequences, 16% detected once. These sequences were also reported in another study, on T cells in Graves' hyperthyroidism and ophthalmopathy. That study reports: Criteria for exclusion of patients were uncontrolled infection, other autoimmune disease, pregnancy or lactation. First-round RT-PCR with HTBI primers amplified the TCR CDR3 region.

This sequence joins TRBV27 and TRBJ2-7, with D unresolved. The source was peripheral blood mononuclear cells (PBMCs), collected at new diagnosis, from a patient treated with antithyroid drugs. The clonotype originates from a woman in her twenties or thirties with Graves disease. The CDR3 region has the DNA TGTGCCAGCAGTTCATCCTCCTCTTACTACGAGCAGTACTTC. This codes for CASSSSSSYYEQYF.